Included here is one TCR beta chain sequence, with context. The data derive from a study of blood T cell repertoires in COVID-19. Study in general: Researchers got acute and convalescent COVID-19 samples from the United States, Italy and Spain.

This CDR3 is built from 14 residues. V lost 7 bases, J lost 4 bases, and 17 bases lay in between. The germline V gene encodes CDR1 LNHNV and CDR2 YYDKDF (reference sequence). The assay was immunoSEQ multiplex PCR, and TCRdb's table has in-frame clones only and misses some. The repertoire holds about 70,000 clones, with 70% to 90% as singletons. The chain combines TRBV15 with TRBJ2-7, with TRBD2 as a possible D gene (6 bases). This clonotype was sampled from a human donor in a cohort sampled during active COVID-19. Sequencing input: peripheral blood. This chain's CDR3 is CATNRGGMGYEQYF. The CDR3 DNA follows: TGTGCCACCAATCGGGGCGGGATGGGATACGAGCAGTACTTC. Based on the CDR3 plus reference TRBV15 and TRBJ2-7, the full variable domain is DAMVIQNPRYQVTQFGKPVTLSCSQTLNHNVMYWYQQKSSQAPKLLFHYYDKDFNNEADTPDNFQSRRPNTSFCFLDIRSPGLGDTAMYLCATNRGGMGYEQYFGPGTRLTVT.